Following are 5 T cell receptor beta chains from one sample sequenced in a study of beta chain features in type 1 diabetes. Every bit of the isolated RNA underwent reverse transcription, so sequencing read expressed TCRB transcripts. The data were produced by immunoSEQ multiplex PCR, yet TCRdb's version contains in-frame clones alone and is incomplete. The table lists roughly 450,000 clones, around 10% of them singletons. Sequenced input: naive CD4+ T cells from blood. The receptors derive from a woman under 30 in good health.

The chain employs TRBV6-5 and TRBJ2-3; D is unclear. V shed 7 bases and J shed 0 bases, with 8 bases lying between them. Germline CDR1 MNHEY, CDR2 SVGAGI. The CDR3 consists of 13 residues. The CDR3 loop is CASTPPSTDTQYF. In DNA form, the CDR3 reads TGTGCCAGCACCCCACCTAGCACAGATACGCAGTATTTT.

This clone was counted a few times. The V call is TRBV4-1, the J call TRBJ1-2; TRBD1 is a possible D gene (5 bases). Trimming stripped 4 bases from V and 2 bases from J, with 11 bases between. Germline CDR1 MGHRA, CDR2 YSYEKL. This CDR3 has 14 residues. CDR3 loop: CASSPREGNYGYTF. As DNA, the CDR3 is TGCGCCAGCAGCCCGAGGGAGGGGAACTATGGCTACACCTTC.

The gene calls are TRBV5-1 and TRBJ1-2; TRBD1 is a possible D gene (5 bases). Germline CDR1 SGHRS, CDR2 YFSETQ. The CDR3 runs 12 residues. V was trimmed by 3 bases and J by 8 bases, leaving 11 bases between them. CDR3 residues: CASSSGRGGYTF. The CDR3 coding sequence is TGCGCCAGCAGCTCGGGACGTGGCGGCTACACCTTC.

The chain has TRBV25-1 and TRBJ1-1; TRBD1 is a possible D gene (6 bases). This CDR3 contains 14 residues. Trimming pared 1 base from V and 4 bases from J, leaving 10 bases between. Per germline, CDR1 MGHDK and CDR2 SYGVNS. The CDR3 region has the DNA TGTGCCAGCAGTGAATTCAGGGGAATCACTGAAGCTTTCTTT. Its protein product is CASSEFRGITEAFF.

The chain has TRBV29-1 and TRBJ1-1; a possible D gene is TRBD1 (6 bases). Trimming took 4 bases from V and 1 from J, leaving 19 bases between them. CDR1 is SQVTM, CDR2 ANQGSEA, per germline. CDR3 size: 16 residues. CDR3 amino acids: CSVAKNRGQPNTEAFF. CDR3 nucleotides: TGCAGCGTTGCCAAAAACCGCGGACAGCCGAACACTGAAGCTTTCTTT.